This T cell receptor (beta chain) is from a study of T cells expressing NK-cell markers. Study-wide background: Eight donors were sequenced, seven testing HCMV-seropositive and one testing seronegative.

CDR3 length: 15 residues. Germline V CDR1 and CDR2: SNHLY, FYNNEI. TCR beta libraries carry UMIs added by 5'RACE template switching. TCRdb re-called the 5' RACE reads and gives one entry per CDR3 protein, without DNA. In all, the sample yields over 100,000 distinct CDR3 sequences. This clonotype was sampled from a woman between 18 and 69 years old in good health. J is TRBJ2-1 and V is TRBV2; lacking DNA, the TRBD2 call made by TCRdb goes unchecked. Sequencing was carried out using blood T cells: a sorted CD56 or NKG2C T cell subset, CD4+ or CD8+ T cells, or bulk PBMC T cells (not recorded which). The CDR3 here is CASSEGGGAYNEQFF.